Below, 20 T cell receptor beta chains from the same sample are listed, as sequenced in a study of blood T cell repertoires in COVID-19. Libraries were prepared by immunoSEQ multiplex PCR; TCRdb keeps only in-frame clonotypes and omits some of them. The data contain about 230,000 clones, approximately 87% of them singletons. The sequenced sample consisted of peripheral blood. The receptors here all came from a woman in her 70s with active or convalescent COVID-19.

The chain has TRBV18 and TRBJ2-5; 10 bases are shared with TRBD2. This CDR3 contains 16 residues. CDR1 KGHSH and CDR2 LQKENI come from the germline V gene. V lost 6 bases to trimming and J lost 5 bases; unmatched junction nucleotides: 12. CDR3 sequence: CASSPSSSGGLETQYF. The CDR3 bases are TGTGCCAGCTCGCCATCGTCTAGCGGGGGTTTGGAGACCCAGTACTTC.

The rearrangement links TRBV7-2 to TRBJ2-3, with 7 bases identical to TRBD2. Germline CDR1 and CDR2: SGHTA and FQGNSA. CDR3 length: 16 residues. V lost 0 bases and J lost 7; bases outside the gene matches: 10. CDR3 DNA: TGTGCCAGCAGCTTAGCGCTGGGGCGGGGGTGGAATACGCAGTATTTT. Its translation is CASSLALGRGWNTQYF.

This clone was observed a few times. This rearrangement joins TRBV3-1 (or the pseudogene TRBV3-2) to TRBJ2-3, with 10 bases fitting TRBD2. V shed 3 bases and J 3 bases; nucleotides not matched to a gene: 9. The CDR3 contains 17 residues. Germline V gives CDR1 LGHDT, CDR2 YNNKEL (reference sequence). The CDR3 DNA is TGTGCCAGCAGCCAGGCTAGCGGGGGCTGGGGGACAGATACGCAGTATTTT. Its translation: CASSQASGGWGTDTQYF.

V gene TRBV14 combines with J gene TRBJ1-1; TRBD1 aligns across 9 bases. This CDR3 has 16 amino acids. From germline, CDR1 is SGHDN and CDR2 FVKESK. Trimming at V came to 4 bases and at J to 4 bases, leaving 10 bases not matched to a gene. The CDR3 region is CASSPRTGVGFTEAFF. CDR3 DNA sequence: TGTGCCAGCAGCCCGCGGACAGGGGTGGGATTCACTGAAGCTTTCTTT.

The V and J genes are TRBV7-8 and TRBJ2-2; 7 nucleotides agree with TRBD1. The CDR3 covers 16 residues. Germline V gives CDR1 SGHVS, CDR2 FQNEAQ. The V gene end was trimmed by 3 bases and the J gene end by 0 bases; junction bases not matched to a gene: 4. The CDR3 protein is CASSFYRGSNTGELFF. CDR3 nucleotides: TGTGCCAGCAGCTTTTACAGGGGATCGAACACCGGGGAGCTGTTTTTT.

V gene TRBV6-4 combines with J gene TRBJ2-2, with D perhaps TRBD2 (6 bases). Trimming removed 9 bases at V and 10 bases at J, with 15 bases between. Germline CDR1 is MRHNA and CDR2 is SNTAGT. The CDR3 is 12 residues long. CDR3 sequence: CASKRPGVELFF. The CDR3 nucleotides are TGTGCCAGTAAGCGGCCGGGGGTGGAGCTGTTTTTT.

The chain is built from TRBV2 and TRBJ2-7, with TRBD1 matching 12 bases. This CDR3 is built from 15 residues. Germline lookup yields CDR1 SNHLY and CDR2 FYNNEI. With V trimmed by 8 bases and J by 1 base, 6 bases remained unmatched. The DNA for the CDR3 is TGTGCCAGCTGGGACAGGGGGCGAGAATCCTACGAGCAGTACTTC. Amino acids: CASWDRGRESYEQYF.

The chain has TRBV7-6 and TRBJ2-2; weak D call: TRBD2 (5 bases). In germline, CDR1 is SGHVS, CDR2 FNYEAQ. Trimming removed 2 bases from V and 4 bases from J, with 14 bases in between. This CDR3 comprises 16 residues. The CDR3 reads CASSLIRRTSTGELFF. The CDR3 bases are TGTGCCAGCAGCTTAATCAGGAGGACGAGCACCGGGGAGCTGTTTTTT.

The rearrangement links TRBV5-1 to TRBJ2-3; weak D call: TRBD1 (5 bases). Trimming removed 1 base from V and 1 base from J, with 7 bases in between. Germline CDR1 and CDR2: SGHRS and YFSETQ. The CDR3 sequence is 14 residues long. The DNA of the CDR3 is TGCGCCAGCAGCTTGACAGGCCGCACAGATACGCAGTATTTT. Its translation is CASSLTGRTDTQYF.

V usage is TRBV28 and J usage is TRBJ1-4; possibly TRBD1 for D (5 bases). The CDR3 has 15 residues. Germline V gives CDR1 MDHEN, CDR2 SYDVKM. Trimming pared 4 bases from V and 7 bases from J, leaving 16 bases between. The CDR3 spells CASSSPAGRSEKLFF. CDR3 nucleotide sequence: TGTGCCAGCAGTTCCCCGGCAGGGCGGAGTGAAAAACTGTTTTTT.

The V gene is TRBV6-6, the J gene TRBJ2-7; possible D gene TRBD1, 5 bases. The length of the CDR3 is 14 residues. Germline loops: CDR1 MNHNY, CDR2 SVGAGI (reference sequence). Trimming removed 0 bases at V and 4 bases at J, with 10 bases between. The chain's CDR3 is CASSYSGREYEQYF. CDR3 coding DNA: TGTGCCAGCAGTTACTCGGGGCGTGAGTACGAGCAGTACTTC.

This sequence joins TRBV4-1 and TRBJ1-1; D remains ambiguous. CDR1 and CDR2 from the germline V gene are MGHRA and YSYEKL. CDR3 length: 16 residues. V was pared by 4 bases and J by 0 bases, with 15 bases between. Written as DNA, the CDR3 is TGCGCCAGCAGCCCAACTACGGTGTGGATGAACACTGAAGCTTTCTTT. Translating it yields CASSPTTVWMNTEAFF.

The chain carries TRBV28 and TRBJ2-5, with 7 bases matching TRBD2. This CDR3 has 17 residues. Germline CDR1 is MDHEN and CDR2 is SYDVKM. V shed 5 bases and J 1 base; nucleotides not matched to a gene: 13. CDR3 sequence: CASSPLWEGKIQETQYF. The CDR3 DNA is TGTGCCAGCAGTCCCCTTTGGGAGGGGAAAATCCAAGAGACCCAGTACTTC.

This clone was seen a few times. The CDR3 bases are TGTGCCAGCCGAGCGGGCGGCACGAACACCGGGGAGCTGTTTTTT. It codes for CASRAGGTNTGELFF. The chain combines TRBV18 with TRBJ2-2; maybe TRBD2 (6 bases). The CDR3 runs 15 residues. V lost 8 bases to trimming and J lost 0 bases, with 13 bases between them. In germline, CDR1 is KGHSH, CDR2 LQKENI.

The chain employs TRBV5-1 and TRBJ2-6; D is undetermined. Germline CDR1 SGHRS, CDR2 YFSETQ. Trimming took 4 bases from V and 0 from J, leaving 5 bases between them. This CDR3 spans 14 amino acids. The CDR3 DNA follows: TGCGCCAGCAGCCACGGCTCTGGGGCCAACGTCCTGACTTTC. Its protein is CASSHGSGANVLTF.

The chain joins TRBV18 to TRBJ1-2, with unresolved D. The germline CDR1 and CDR2 sequences are KGHSH and LQKENI. The CDR3 consists of 13 residues. V lost 3 bases, J lost 7 bases, and 12 bases lay in between. The DNA of the CDR3 is TGTGCCAGCTCACCGGTGAGGTTACGTGGCTACACCTTC. Encoded protein: CASSPVRLRGYTF.

The chain carries TRBV6-1 and TRBJ2-1; D not resolved. Per the germline V gene, CDR1 is MNHNS and CDR2 is SASEGT. This CDR3 is built from 17 residues. The V end lost 1 base, the J end lost 0 bases, and 13 bases lay between the germline ends. The CDR3 protein is CASSEVPYPSSYNEQFF. The CDR3 DNA follows: TGTGCCAGCAGTGAAGTACCATACCCCAGCTCCTACAATGAGCAGTTCTTC.

The chain has TRBV5-4 and TRBJ2-1; no definite D call. V was cut by 4 bases and J by 4 bases, with 6 bases left in between. Germline V lookup: CDR1 SGHNT, CDR2 YYREEE (reference sequence). CDR3 length: 12 amino acids. CDR3 DNA: TGTGCCAGCAGCGTGACTTACAATGAGCAGTTCTTC. Protein: CASSVTYNEQFF.

V and J are TRBV27 and TRBJ2-3; unclear D gene. Germline lookup yields CDR1 MNHEY and CDR2 SMNVEV (reference sequence). V was trimmed by 7 bases and J by 2 bases, leaving 10 bases between them. The CDR3 totals 13 residues. The chain's CDR3 is CASTRPYTDTQYF. The CDR3, as DNA: TGTGCCAGCACGCGTCCATACACAGATACGCAGTATTTT.

The genes are TRBV28 and TRBJ2-1; TRBD2 matches at 11 bases. Germline values: CDR1 MDHEN, CDR2 SYDVKM. V shed 7 bases, J shed 10 bases, and the junction held 12 bases outside the gene matches. The CDR3 contains 15 residues. This chain's CDR3 is CASTLAGGPDPEQFF. The CDR3, as DNA: TGTGCCAGCACATTAGCGGGAGGGCCCGATCCCGAGCAGTTCTTC.